This passage covers 15 T cell receptor beta chains from one sample sequenced in a study of cytomegalovirus exposure and HLA in healthy donors. A multiplex PCR was run with 60 Vbeta primers and 13 Jbeta primers. Libraries were prepared by immunoSEQ multiplex PCR; TCRdb keeps only in-frame clonotypes and omits some of them. The sample's table shows some 39,000 clones. Material for sequencing was PBMCs. These receptors were taken from a male donor in good health and CMV-seronegative.

The chain has TRBV21-1 and TRBJ1-1. TRBV21-1 is tagged as a pseudogene. This CDR3 is built from 21 residues. CDR3 sequence (DNA): TGTGCCAGCTCTTTAGAGTTAAGGACCCTCCCGGAGGGCACGCGGAACACTGAAGCTTTCTTT. Its protein product is CASSLELRTLPEGTRNTEAFF.

This chain connects TRBV5-1 to TRBJ2-7; D perhaps matches TRBD1 (5 bases). Looked up from germline, CDR1 is SGHRS and CDR2 is YFSETQ. This CDR3 contains 13 residues. V was shortened by 2 bases and J by 2 bases, with 8 bases between the two germline ends. Written as DNA, the CDR3 is TGCGCCAGCAGCTTCCGACAGACCTACGAGCAGTACTTC. Its protein product is CASSFRQTYEQYF. The full variable domain, completed using reference TRBV5-1 and TRBJ2-7, is KAGVTQTPRYLIKTRGQQVTLSCSPISGHRSVSWYQQTPGQGLQFLFEYFSETQRNKGNFPGRFSGRQFSNSRSEMNVSTLELGDSALYLCASSFRQTYEQYFGPGTRLTVT.

The J gene is TRBJ1-1, the V gene TRBV2, with TRBD1 matching 8 bases. The V gene end was trimmed by 5 bases and the J gene end by 1 base; junction bases not matched to a gene: 6. The CDR3 has 15 residues. Germline-derived CDR1 and CDR2 are SNHLY and FYNNEI. Here the CDR3 reads CASSQTGVGNTEAFF. The CDR3 nucleotides are TGTGCCAGCAGTCAGACAGGGGTAGGGAACACTGAAGCTTTCTTT.

V gene TRBV10-1 combines with J gene TRBJ2-3, with 7 bases identical to TRBD2. The CDR3 is 15 amino acids. Per germline, CDR1 WNHNN and CDR2 SYGVQD (reference sequence). With V trimmed by 2 bases and J by 2 bases, 4 bases remained unmatched. CDR3: CASSERRGNTDTQYF. CDR3 coding DNA: TGCGCCAGCAGTGAGCGGCGGGGGAACACAGATACGCAGTATTTT.

V and J are TRBV10-3 and TRBJ1-1, with 7 bases identical to TRBD1. Unmatched junction bases numbered 6, after V lost 0 bases and J lost 5 bases. The CDR3 has 15 amino acids. In germline, CDR1 is ENHRY, CDR2 SYGVKD. This CDR3 is CAISESGTALTEAFF. The CDR3, as DNA: TGTGCCATCAGTGAGTCGGGGACAGCTTTAACTGAAGCTTTCTTT.

With regard to this clone: Other DNA sequences of this sample code for an identical CDR3. This chain links TRBV7-9 with TRBJ1-1; unclear D gene. The CDR3 spans 13 residues. Germline CDR1 is SEHNR and CDR2 is FQNEAQ (reference sequence). The V end was cut by 5 bases, the J end by 8 bases, with 15 bases between. CDR3 in DNA: TGTGCCAGCAGCCTCTCACGTGGGCTCGAAGCTTTCTTT. It encodes CASSLSRGLEAFF.

V and J are TRBV4-2 and TRBJ2-1; 9 bases are shared with TRBD2. The junction had 19 bases not matched to a gene; V was cut back by 4 bases and J by 6 bases. This CDR3 is built from 19 residues. CDR1 is LGHNA, CDR2 YNFKEQ, per germline. This CDR3 reads CASSPVWVRGGSWGNEQFF. The DNA of the CDR3 is TGTGCCAGCAGCCCTGTTTGGGTGCGGGGGGGCAGTTGGGGCAATGAGCAGTTCTTC.

The chain has TRBV2 and TRBJ1-2; 12 bases match TRBD1. Germline V gene data show CDR1 as SNHLY and CDR2 as FYNNEI. The length of the CDR3 is 13 residues. The trim removed 6 bases at V and 6 bases at J, leaving 2 bases unmatched. The CDR3 DNA follows: TGTGCCAGCAGGGGACAGGGGGCGCATGGCTACACCTTC. As protein: CASRGQGAHGYTF.

The chain employs TRBV4-2 and TRBJ1-1; D is ambiguous. Trimming took off 8 bases at V and 4 bases at J, with 8 bases between the two ends. The CDR3 has 11 residues. The germline V gene has CDR1 LGHNA and CDR2 YNFKEQ. CDR3 amino acids: CASELGTEAFF. Written as DNA, the CDR3 is TGTGCCAGCGAGCTCGGCACTGAAGCTTTCTTT.

The V call is TRBV6-5, the J call TRBJ1-2, with 10 bases fitting TRBD1. V lost 6 bases and J lost 9; bases outside the gene matches: 10. Germline V gene data show CDR1 as MNHEY and CDR2 as SVGAGI. This CDR3 comprises 14 residues. The CDR3 region is CASSPRDRGRRYTF. The CDR3 DNA reads TGTGCCAGCAGCCCCCGGGACAGGGGCCGCCGCTACACCTTC.

The chain uses TRBV18 and TRBJ1-3; TRBD1 agrees at 9 bases. CDR3 length: 17 residues. The V and J ends lost 3 bases and 2 bases, in that order; junction bases with no gene match: 8. Germline CDR1 KGHSH, CDR2 LQKENI. The CDR3 spells CASSPTGTGTAGNTIYF. The CDR3 DNA is TGTGCCAGCTCACCTACCGGGACAGGGACCGCTGGAAACACCATATATTTT.

The chain joins TRBV11-1 to TRBJ1-1; perhaps TRBD1 as D (6 bases). V was cut by 2 bases and J by 1 base, with 17 bases left in between. The CDR3 has 17 amino acids. Germline V gives CDR1 SGHAT, CDR2 FQDESV (reference sequence). CDR3 nucleotides: TGTGCCAGCAGCTTAATATTTGGGAAGGGGGAGAACACTGAAGCTTTCTTT. Its translation is CASSLIFGKGENTEAFF.

The chain uses TRBV2 and TRBJ2-2; TRBD2 aligns across 11 bases. This CDR3 is built from 12 residues. With V trimmed by 11 bases and J by 10 bases, 6 bases remained unmatched. The germline V gene encodes CDR1 SNHLY and CDR2 FYNNEI. CDR3: CAGTSGAEELFF. The CDR3 DNA is TGTGCCGGGACTAGCGGAGCCGAGGAGCTGTTTTTT.

The chain links TRBV7-9 to TRBJ2-6, with unresolved D. This CDR3 contains 14 residues. Trimming left V 1 base short and J 6 bases short, with 7 bases between. Germline V CDR1 and CDR2: SEHNR, FQNEAQ (reference sequence). The CDR3 protein is CASSLGAEANVLTF. The CDR3 bases are TGTGCCAGCAGCTTAGGGGCCGAGGCCAACGTCCTGACTTTC.

The rearrangement joins TRBV6-5 to TRBJ1-1; tentatively, D is TRBD1 (6 bases). Between the trimmed V and J ends, which lost 6 bases and 4 bases, there was a span of 15 bases. The germline V gene has CDR1 MNHEY and CDR2 SVGAGI. The CDR3 length is 14 residues. The CDR3 DNA sequence: TGTGCCAGCAGACCCACAGGGTTCAGCACTGAAGCTTTCTTT. Its translation: CASRPTGFSTEAFF.